The source of this TCR beta chain is a study of identical twins. Notes on this clonotype: The antigen is unknown.

Study-level results: Weaker excess twin sharing was seen among beta out-of-frame sequences. While abundant cord blood beta clonotypes carried fewer insertions, memory repertoires showed no such pattern. Analyses of zero insertions could, in part, be confounded by invariant MAIT and iNKT cells.

TCRdb reprocessed the 5' RACE reads with MiXCR, giving one entry per CDR3 protein. Among 550,000 to 700,000 distinct CDR3 sequences listed, around a tenth were seen once. The same data also went into a second study, on yellow fever vaccine responses in identical twins. From that paper: Reportedly, twins' vaccine T cell responses looked partly convergent and partly personalized.

The material sequenced was PBMCs. The receptor was derived from a woman in her late teens or twenties in good health.

The CDR3: CASSPRRGQGGEKLFF. The CDR3 DNA is TGTGCCAGCAGCCCTAGGAGAGGTCAGGGCGGTGAAAAACTGTTTTTT. The rearrangement links TRBV7-9 to TRBJ1-4; D might be TRBD1 (5 bases). Trimming stripped 5 bases from V and 7 bases from J, with 20 bases between. CDR3 length: 16 residues. Germline CDR1 and CDR2: SEHNR and FQNEAQ (reference sequence).